This is a list of T cell receptor beta chains from one sample in a study of control samples from healthy donors and cancer patients. TCRdb's copy holds only in-frame clones and misses some; the assay was immunoSEQ multiplex PCR. In the table there are 150,000 to 200,000 clones, around 90% of which are singletons. Sequencing was done on a sample of blood. These receptors were collected from a woman aged 45-59 years in good health. Each CDR3 is given with its conserved first and last residue.

v_gene	j_gene	len	CDR3aa
TRBV6-5	TRBJ2-7	13	CASRTGASYEQYF
TRBV5-1	TRBJ1-5	14	CASSFLGEGQPQHF
TRBV30	TRBJ1-6	15	CAWSPRTGGFSPLHF
TRBV6-5	TRBJ1-3	15	CASSYLGAPIGTIYF
TRBV11-2	TRBJ2-7	14	CASSLVGGAGEQYF
TRBV28	TRBJ1-2	14	CASSFRGANYGYTF
TRBV4-1	TRBJ2-3	13	CASSQEEQDTQYF
TRBV19	TRBJ1-5	13	CASSRTVNQPQHF
TRBV10-2	TRBJ2-7	12	CASSGTVYEQYF
TRBV4-3	TRBJ2-1	13	CASSQGLGHEQFF